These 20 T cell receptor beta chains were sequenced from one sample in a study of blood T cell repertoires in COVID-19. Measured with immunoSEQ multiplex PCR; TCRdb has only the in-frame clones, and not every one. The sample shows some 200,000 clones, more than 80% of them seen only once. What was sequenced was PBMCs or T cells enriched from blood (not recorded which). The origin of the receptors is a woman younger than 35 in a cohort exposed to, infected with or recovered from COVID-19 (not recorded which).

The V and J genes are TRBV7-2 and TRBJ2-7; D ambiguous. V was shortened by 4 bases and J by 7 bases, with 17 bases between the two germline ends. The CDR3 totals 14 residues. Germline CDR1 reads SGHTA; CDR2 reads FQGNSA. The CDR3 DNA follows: TGTGCCAGCAGCTCCCTCGGAGCCCTGCGAGAGCAGTACTTC. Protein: CASSSLGALREQYF.

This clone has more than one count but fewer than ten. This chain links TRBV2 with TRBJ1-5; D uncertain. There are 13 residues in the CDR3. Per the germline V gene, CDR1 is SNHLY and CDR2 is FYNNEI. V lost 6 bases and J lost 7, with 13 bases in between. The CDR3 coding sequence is TGTGCCAGCAGCCCTGAGGGTATCCAGCCCCAGCATTTT. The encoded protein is CASSPEGIQPQHF.

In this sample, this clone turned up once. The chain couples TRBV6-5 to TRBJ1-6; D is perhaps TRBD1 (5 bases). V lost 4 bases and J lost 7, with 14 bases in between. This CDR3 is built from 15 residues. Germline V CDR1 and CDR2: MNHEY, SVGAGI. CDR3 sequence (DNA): TGTGCCAGCAGTTCTGACAGTCCCTTCAATTCACCCCTCCACTTT. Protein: CASSSDSPFNSPLHF.

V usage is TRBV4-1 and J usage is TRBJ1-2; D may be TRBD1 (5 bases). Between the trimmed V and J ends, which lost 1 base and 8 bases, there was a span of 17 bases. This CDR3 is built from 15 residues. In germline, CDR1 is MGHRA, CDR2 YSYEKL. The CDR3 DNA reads TGCGCCAGCAGCCAAGTTTTTCTGGGGGAGGAAGGCTACACCTTC. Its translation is CASSQVFLGEEGYTF.

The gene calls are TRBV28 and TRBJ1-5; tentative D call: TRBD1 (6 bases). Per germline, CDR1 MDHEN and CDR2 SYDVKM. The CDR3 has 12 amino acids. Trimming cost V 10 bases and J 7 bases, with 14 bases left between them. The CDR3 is CANGDQGQPQHF. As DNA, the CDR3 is TGTGCCAACGGGGATCAGGGGCAGCCCCAGCATTTT. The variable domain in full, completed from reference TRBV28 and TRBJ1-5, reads DVKVTQSSRYLVKRTGEKVFLECVQDMDHENMFWYRQDPGLGLRLIYFSYDVKMKEKGDIPEGYSVSREKKERFSLILESASTNQTSMYLCANGDQGQPQHFGDGTRLSIL.

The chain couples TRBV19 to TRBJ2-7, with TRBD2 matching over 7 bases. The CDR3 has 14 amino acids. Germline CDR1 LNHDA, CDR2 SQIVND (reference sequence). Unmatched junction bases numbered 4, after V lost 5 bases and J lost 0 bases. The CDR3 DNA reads TGTGCCAGTAGTCCCGGGGGGTACTCCTACGAGCAGTACTTC. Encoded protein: CASSPGGYSYEQYF. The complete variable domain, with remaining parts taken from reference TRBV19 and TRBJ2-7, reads DGGITQSPKYLFRKEGQNVTLSCEQNLNHDAMYWYRQDPGQGLRLIYYSQIVNDFQKGDIAEGYSVSREKKESFPLTVTSAQKNPTAFYLCASSPGGYSYEQYFGPGTRLTVT.

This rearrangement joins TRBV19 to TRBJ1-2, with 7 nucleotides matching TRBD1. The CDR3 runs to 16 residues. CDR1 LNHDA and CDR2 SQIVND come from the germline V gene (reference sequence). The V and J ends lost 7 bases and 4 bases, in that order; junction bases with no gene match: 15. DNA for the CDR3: TGTGCCAGTACAAAACGGGGGACAGCTTCCTTCTATGGCTACACCTTC. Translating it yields CASTKRGTASFYGYTF. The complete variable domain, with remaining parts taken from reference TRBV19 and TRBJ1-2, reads DGGITQSPKYLFRKEGQNVTLSCEQNLNHDAMYWYRQDPGQGLRLIYYSQIVNDFQKGDIAEGYSVSREKKESFPLTVTSAQKNPTAFYLCASTKRGTASFYGYTFGSGTRLTVV.

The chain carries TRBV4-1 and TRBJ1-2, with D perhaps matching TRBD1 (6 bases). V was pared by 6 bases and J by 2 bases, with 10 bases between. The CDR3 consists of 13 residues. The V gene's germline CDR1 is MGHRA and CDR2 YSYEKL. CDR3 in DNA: TGCGCCAGCAGTTTCGGACAGAACTATGGCTACACCTTC. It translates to CASSFGQNYGYTF.

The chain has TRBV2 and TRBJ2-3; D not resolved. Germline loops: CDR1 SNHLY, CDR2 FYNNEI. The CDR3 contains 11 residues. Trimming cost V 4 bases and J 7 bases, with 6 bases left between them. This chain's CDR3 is CASSARYTQYF. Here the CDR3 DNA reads TGTGCCAGCAGTGCCAGGTATACGCAGTATTTT.

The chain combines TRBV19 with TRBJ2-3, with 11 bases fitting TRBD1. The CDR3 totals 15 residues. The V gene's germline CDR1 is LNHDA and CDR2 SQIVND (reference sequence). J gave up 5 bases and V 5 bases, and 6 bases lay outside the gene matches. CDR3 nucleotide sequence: TGTGCCAGTAGTCGGGACAGGGGGATGGTAGATACGCAGTATTTT. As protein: CASSRDRGMVDTQYF.

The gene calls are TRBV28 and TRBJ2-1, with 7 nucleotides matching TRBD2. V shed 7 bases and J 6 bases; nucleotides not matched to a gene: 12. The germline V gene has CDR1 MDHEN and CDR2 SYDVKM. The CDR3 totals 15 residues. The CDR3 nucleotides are TGTGCCAGCACCCTAAGTAGTGGGGGGGGCAATGAGCAGTTCTTC. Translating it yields CASTLSSGGGNEQFF.

The CDR3 region has the DNA TGTGCCAGCTCACTGAATGACAGGGGGCCCAACACCGGGGAGCTGTTTTTT. Its protein is CASSLNDRGPNTGELFF. The rearrangement uses TRBV18 and TRBJ2-2; 10 bases agree with TRBD1. The ends lost 4 bases at V and 2 bases at J; junction bases unmatched: 7. The germline V gene encodes CDR1 KGHSH and CDR2 LQKENI. CDR3 length equals 17 residues.

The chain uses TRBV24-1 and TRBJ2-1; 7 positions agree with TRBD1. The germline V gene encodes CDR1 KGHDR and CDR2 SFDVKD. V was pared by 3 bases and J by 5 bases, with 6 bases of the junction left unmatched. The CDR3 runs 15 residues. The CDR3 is CATSDNRQGHNEQFF. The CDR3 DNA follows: TGTGCCACCAGTGATAACCGACAGGGACACAATGAGCAGTTCTTC.

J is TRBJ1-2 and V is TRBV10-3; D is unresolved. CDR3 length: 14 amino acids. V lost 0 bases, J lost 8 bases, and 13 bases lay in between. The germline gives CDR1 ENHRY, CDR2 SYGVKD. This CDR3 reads CAISESEPGEGYTF. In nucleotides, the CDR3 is TGTGCCATCAGTGAGTCGGAGCCTGGAGAGGGCTACACCTTC.

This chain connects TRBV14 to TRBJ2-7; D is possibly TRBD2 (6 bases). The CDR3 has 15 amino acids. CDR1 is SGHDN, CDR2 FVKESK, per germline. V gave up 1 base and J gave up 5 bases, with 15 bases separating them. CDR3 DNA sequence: TGTGCCAGCAGCCAAGTACAGGATACGGGGGACGAGCAGTACTTC. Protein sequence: CASSQVQDTGDEQYF.

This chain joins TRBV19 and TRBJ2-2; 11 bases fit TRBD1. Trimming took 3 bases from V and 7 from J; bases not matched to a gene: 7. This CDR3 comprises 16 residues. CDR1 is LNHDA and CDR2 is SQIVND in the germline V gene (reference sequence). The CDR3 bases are TGTGCCAGTAGTATCCGGGACAGGGGGGACGGCGGGGAGCTGTTTTTT. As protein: CASSIRDRGDGGELFF.

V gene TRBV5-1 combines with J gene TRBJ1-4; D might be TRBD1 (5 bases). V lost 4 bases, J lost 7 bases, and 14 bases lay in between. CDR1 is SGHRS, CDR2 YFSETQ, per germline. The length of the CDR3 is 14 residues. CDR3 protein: CASSLRQGGEKLFF. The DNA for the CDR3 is TGCGCCAGCAGCCTCCGGCAGGGAGGTGAAAAACTGTTTTTT.

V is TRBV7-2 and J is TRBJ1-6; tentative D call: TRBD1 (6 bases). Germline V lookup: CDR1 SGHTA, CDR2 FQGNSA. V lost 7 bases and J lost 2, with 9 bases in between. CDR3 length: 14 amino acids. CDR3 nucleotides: TGTGCCAGCAATACAGGGCCCTATAATTCACCCCTCCACTTT. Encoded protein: CASNTGPYNSPLHF.

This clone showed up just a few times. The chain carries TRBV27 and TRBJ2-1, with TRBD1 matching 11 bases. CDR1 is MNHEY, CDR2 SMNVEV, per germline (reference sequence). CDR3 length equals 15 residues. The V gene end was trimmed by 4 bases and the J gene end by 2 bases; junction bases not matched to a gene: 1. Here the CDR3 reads CASSSGQGAYNEQFF. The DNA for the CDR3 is TGTGCCAGCAGTTCGGGACAGGGGGCCTACAATGAGCAGTTCTTC.

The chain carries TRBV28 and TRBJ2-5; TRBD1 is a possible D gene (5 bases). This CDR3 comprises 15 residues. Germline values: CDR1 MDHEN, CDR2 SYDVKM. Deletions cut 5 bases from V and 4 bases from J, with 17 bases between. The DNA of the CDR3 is TGTGCCAGCAGTCACTCAGGACAAGGATTAGAGACCCAGTACTTC. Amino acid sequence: CASSHSGQGLETQYF.